Shown below are 23 T cell receptor beta chains from a single sample sequenced in a study of blood T cell repertoires in COVID-19. Clones were sequenced by immunoSEQ multiplex PCR, and TCRdb holds only the in-frame ones, with some missing. Of almost 350,000 clones listed, about 88% are singletons. Sequencing was carried out using PBMCs or T cells enriched from blood (not recorded which). These receptors were collected from a woman under 40 who had been exposed to COVID-19.

This clone was found once. V gene TRBV2 combines with J gene TRBJ2-5; tentatively, D is TRBD2 (5 bases). The germline V gene encodes CDR1 SNHLY and CDR2 FYNNEI. CDR3 size: 15 residues. Trimming pared 0 bases from V and 2 bases from J, leaving 10 bases between. The CDR3 nucleotides read TGTGCCAGCAGTGAAGCAAGCAGCGGACAAGAGACCCAGTACTTC. This translates into CASSEASSGQETQYF.

In the case of this clone: An end of the junction does not agree with germline; a read error may underlie this. The V call is TRBV19, the J call TRBJ2-7; D perhaps matches TRBD2 (6 bases). Germline V gene sequence: CDR1 LNHDA, CDR2 SQIVND (reference sequence). The CDR3 loop spans 15 amino acids. The CDR3 DNA reads as TGTGCCAGTAGCCGGACCGGGACTGAAACCTACAAGCAGTACTTC. Its translation: CASSRTGTETYKQYF.

The chain joins TRBV5-1 to TRBJ2-7, with TRBD2 matching 7 bases. V was pared by 5 bases and J by 6 bases, with 14 bases of the junction left unmatched. Germline-derived CDR1 and CDR2 are SGHRS and YFSETQ. The CDR3 runs to 15 residues. CDR3 coding DNA: TGCGCCAGCAGGGGGGGAGCGGGATTCGGCTCCGAGCAGTACTTC. Translation: CASRGGAGFGSEQYF.

The genes are TRBV18 and TRBJ2-3; TRBD1 might be the D (5 bases). The CDR3 has 14 amino acids. With 0 bases removed from V and 4 bases from J, the gap between germline ends came to 8 bases. CDR1 is KGHSH, CDR2 LQKENI, per germline. This CDR3 is CASSPPTVADTQYF. The CDR3 DNA sequence: TGTGCCAGCTCACCACCGACAGTGGCAGATACGCAGTATTTT.

CDR3 sequence: CASSVGDSYEQYF. The CDR3 coding sequence is TGCGCCAGCTCTGTAGGGGACTCCTACGAGCAGTACTTC. V is TRBV4-1 and J is TRBJ2-7, with TRBD1 as a possible D gene (5 bases). CDR1 and CDR2 from the germline V gene are MGHRA and YSYEKL. Trimming pared 8 bases from V and 0 bases from J, leaving 11 bases between. The CDR3 is made up of 13 amino acids.

CDR3 coding DNA: TGTGCTAGTGGTTTGGAAGCGGGAGGGGTAGGTAATTCACCCCTCCACTTT. Protein: CASGLEAGGVGNSPLHF. V usage is TRBV12-5 and J usage is TRBJ1-6, with D tentatively TRBD1 (5 bases). V was trimmed by 1 base and J by 6 bases, leaving 16 bases between them. CDR1 and CDR2 (germline): LGHNT, FRNRAP. The CDR3 contains 17 residues.

The chain couples TRBV7-8 to TRBJ1-2, with a weak D call TRBD1 (6 bases). The CDR3 runs to 14 residues. Trimming left V 5 bases short and J 7 bases short, with 17 bases between. In germline, CDR1 is SGHVS, CDR2 FQNEAQ. CDR3: CASSPQTGPGGYTF. CDR3 sequence (DNA): TGTGCCAGCAGCCCACAGACAGGCCCCGGTGGCTACACCTTC.

This chain connects TRBV30 to TRBJ1-1, with 9 bases matching TRBD1. The germline V gene encodes CDR1 GTSNPN and CDR2 SVGIG (reference sequence). The CDR3 extends over 13 amino acids. V dropped 3 bases and J dropped 4; count of bases not matched to a gene: 3. CDR3 nucleotides: TGTGCCTGGAGAGGACAGGGGATCACTGAAGCTTTCTTT. Encoded protein: CAWRGQGITEAFF.

V usage is TRBV27 and J usage is TRBJ2-6; the match to TRBD1 covers 9 bases. The CDR3 is 18 amino acids. The V and J ends lost 5 bases and 2 bases, in that order; junction bases with no gene match: 10. CDR1 is MNHEY and CDR2 is SMNVEV in the germline V gene (reference sequence). CDR3 amino acids: CASSPSPGQGAGANVLTF. The DNA of the CDR3 is TGTGCCAGCAGTCCATCTCCGGGACAGGGAGCTGGGGCCAACGTCCTGACTTTC.

V is TRBV19 and J is TRBJ2-1, with 12 bases matching TRBD2. The CDR3 spans 20 residues. Germline V gene sequence: CDR1 LNHDA, CDR2 SQIVND (reference sequence). V shed 4 bases, J shed 0 bases, and the junction held 13 bases outside the gene matches. The CDR3 coding sequence is TGTGCCAGTAGTACCCCTAGCGGGAGGGCGTGGGGGCCCTCCTACAATGAGCAGTTCTTC. Translated: CASSTPSGRAWGPSYNEQFF.

This chain connects TRBV29-1 to TRBJ2-7, with TRBD2 matching 8 bases. The CDR3 is 13 residues long. The ends lost 6 bases at V and 4 bases at J; junction bases unmatched: 8. Germline loops: CDR1 SQVTM, CDR2 ANQGSEA. Here the CDR3 DNA reads TGCAGCGTCACCATAGCGGGATTATACGAGCAGTACTTC. Its protein product is CSVTIAGLYEQYF.

This chain connects TRBV19 to TRBJ1-2, with 8 bases aligning to TRBD1. The V gene end was trimmed by 6 bases and the J gene end by 0 bases; junction bases not matched to a gene: 3. Per germline, CDR1 LNHDA and CDR2 SQIVND (reference sequence). The CDR3 totals 14 residues. The CDR3 region has the DNA TGTGCCAGTAGAAGGACAGGGTCTAACTATGGCTACACCTTC. Its protein product is CASRRTGSNYGYTF.

The CDR3 nucleotides are TGTGCCACCTCGAGGGACAGGGCCTACGAGCAGTACTTC. As protein: CATSRDRAYEQYF. The V and J genes are TRBV6-5 and TRBJ2-7; 9 nucleotides match TRBD1. V was pared by 10 bases and J by 2 bases, with 6 bases of the junction left unmatched. The CDR3 spans 13 residues. Germline loops: CDR1 MNHEY, CDR2 SVGAGI.

V is TRBV28 and J is TRBJ2-2, with D unclear. V lost 11 bases and J 2 bases, leaving 12 bases between the germline ends. CDR3 length equals 13 residues. Germline loops: CDR1 MDHEN, CDR2 SYDVKM. The CDR3 protein is CASQAPNTGELFF. DNA of the CDR3: TGTGCCTCCCAGGCACCAAACACCGGGGAGCTGTTTTTT. The full variable domain, with the rest looked up from reference TRBV28 and TRBJ2-2, is DVKVTQSSRYLVKRTGEKVFLECVQDMDHENMFWYRQDPGLGLRLIYFSYDVKMKEKGDIPEGYSVSREKKERFSLILESASTNQTSMYLCASQAPNTGELFFGEGSRLTVL.

The chain uses TRBV10-3 and TRBJ2-5, with 9 bases aligning to TRBD1. Germline-derived CDR1 and CDR2 are ENHRY and SYGVKD. V lost 6 bases to trimming and J lost 5 bases; unmatched junction nucleotides: 13. This CDR3 is 16 amino acids long. CDR3 region: CAIRGGTGGWQETQYF. The CDR3 coding sequence is TGTGCCATCAGGGGGGGAACAGGGGGCTGGCAGGAGACCCAGTACTTC.

The chain carries TRBV2 and TRBJ1-5, with 7 bases matching TRBD1. The CDR3 has 15 residues. Germline CDR1 and CDR2: SNHLY and FYNNEI. The V and J ends lost 6 bases and 6 bases, in that order; junction bases with no gene match: 11. CDR3 coding DNA: TGTGCCAGCAGGGCACAGGGGCTGGCCGGTCAGCCCCAGCATTTT. Translating it yields CASRAQGLAGQPQHF.

The chain couples TRBV11-3 to TRBJ2-2; D is possibly TRBD2 (7 bases). V dropped 4 bases and J dropped 5 bases, with 14 bases sitting between them. Germline CDR1 SGHNT, CDR2 YENEEA. This CDR3 comprises 15 residues. In nucleotides, the CDR3 is TGTGCCAGCAGCTCTCGGGGGGCGAGTACCGGGGAGCTGTTTTTT. It is translated as CASSSRGASTGELFF.

CDR3 protein: CASSYSPSGRASEQFF. CDR3 bases: TGTGCCAGCAGTTACTCCCCTAGCGGGAGGGCCAGTGAGCAGTTCTTC. The chain uses TRBV6-5 and TRBJ2-1; TRBD2 matches at 12 bases. Germline CDR1 MNHEY, CDR2 SVGAGI. V trimming: 0 bases; J trimming: 9 bases; junction bases outside the gene matches: 6. The CDR3 covers 16 residues.

V usage is TRBV5-6 and J usage is TRBJ2-4; a possible D gene is TRBD1 (6 bases). This CDR3 is 14 amino acids long. V was trimmed by 2 bases and J by 1 base, leaving 7 bases between them. Germline values: CDR1 SGHDT, CDR2 YYEEEE. This CDR3 is CASSFQGAKNIQYF. The CDR3 DNA sequence: TGTGCCAGCAGCTTTCAGGGGGCCAAAAACATTCAGTACTTC.

For the CDR3, the DNA is TGTGCCAGCAGTGAAGGGTCCGGACACTTTAGCAATCAGCCCCAGCATTTT. It is translated as CASSEGSGHFSNQPQHF. V is TRBV6-1 and J is TRBJ1-5; tentative D call: TRBD1 (5 bases). The V gene lost 1 base and the J gene lost 0 bases, with 13 bases spanning the gap. Germline lookup yields CDR1 MNHNS and CDR2 SASEGT. The CDR3 consists of 17 residues.

This chain connects TRBV7-2 to TRBJ1-4; D unresolved. The CDR3 has 14 amino acids. Germline values: CDR1 SGHTA, CDR2 FQGNSA. Between the trimmed V and J ends, which lost 2 bases and 4 bases, there was a span of 8 bases. The CDR3 sequence is CASSLSRVNEKLFF. Here the CDR3 DNA reads TGTGCCAGCAGCTTATCTCGGGTTAATGAAAAACTGTTTTTT.

The chain uses TRBV2 and TRBJ2-1; TRBD2 might be the D (6 bases). CDR1 SNHLY and CDR2 FYNNEI come from the germline V gene. The V end was cut by 7 bases, the J end by 5 bases, with 12 bases between. The CDR3 runs to 13 residues. CDR3 region: CASNAGPDNEQFF. The DNA of the CDR3 is TGTGCCAGCAACGCGGGACCAGACAATGAGCAGTTCTTC.

This clone has a single count. The rearrangement links TRBV4-1 to TRBJ2-1, with a tentative D call TRBD1 (6 bases). The V and J ends lost 0 bases and 2 bases respectively, with 8 bases between them. The CDR3 length is 15 residues. The germline V gene encodes CDR1 MGHRA and CDR2 YSYEKL. Here the CDR3 DNA reads TGCGCCAGCAGCCAAGACGGGGACACCTACAATGAGCAGTTCTTC. This translates into CASSQDGDTYNEQFF.